This TCR beta chain was recovered during a study of cytomegalovirus exposure and HLA in healthy donors. Researchers ran the PCR with 60 Vbeta and 13 Jbeta primers. TCRdb keeps only in-frame clones here, not all; method: immunoSEQ multiplex PCR. The sample has some 130,000 clones, 60% to 80% seen once. CDR3 length equals 16 residues. The germline V gene encodes CDR1 SGHRS and CDR2 YFSETQ. V lost 0 bases to trimming and J lost 3 bases, with 14 bases between them. The TCR was taken from a young man in good health and CMV-seronegative. This chain uses TRBV5-1 with TRBJ2-3; a weak D match, TRBD1 (6 bases). Material for sequencing was PBMCs. CDR3 in DNA: TGCGCCAGCAGCTTGGATGCAGGGGAAGGAACAGATACGCAGTATTTT. Protein: CASSLDAGEGTDTQYF. The full variable domain, completed using reference TRBV5-1 and TRBJ2-3, is KAGVTQTPRYLIKTRGQQVTLSCSPISGHRSVSWYQQTPGQGLQFLFEYFSETQRNKGNFPGRFSGRQFSNSRSEMNVSTLELGDSALYLCASSLDAGEGTDTQYFGPGTRLTVL.